What follows is one T cell receptor (beta chain) and its context. The length of the CDR3 is 13 residues. Germline CDR1 and CDR2: SEHNR and FQNEAQ (reference sequence). Trimming removed 2 bases from V and 5 bases from J, with 9 bases in between. Source study methods: The authors estimated nucleated cell counts from reference gene primer amplification. Generated by immunoSEQ multiplex PCR, the TCRdb table keeps only in-frame clones and is missing some. That table gives V, J and clone size, and the DNA gave D and trimming. This sample has roughly 50,000 clones, with over 70% found just once. The data originate from a study of blood T cell repertoires in COVID-19. Study-wide context: There were acute and convalescent COVID-19 samples, and they came from the United States, Italy and Spain. The cDNA or gDNA used as material had been derived from T cells, B-cell-depleted T cells, or PBMCs.

This sequence originates from a man aged 70 or older with acute or convalescent COVID-19. The sample was peripheral blood. This chain joins TRBV7-9 and TRBJ2-5; D remains ambiguous. Here the CDR3 reads CASSLPPQETQYF. In nucleotides, the CDR3 is TGTGCCAGCAGCTTACCTCCGCAGGAGACCCAGTACTTC.